This T cell receptor (beta chain) stems from a study of T cell changes during pregnancy in multiple sclerosis. This clone was seen a few times. V lost 2 bases and J lost 5, with 13 bases in between. Germline-derived CDR1 and CDR2 are MNHEY and SVGAGI. The length of the CDR3 is 14 residues. Assay used: immunoSEQ multiplex PCR; TCRdb lists only in-frame clones, some missing. The sample comprises 40,000 to 50,000 clones, 85% to 95% of which are singletons, and roughly 8.1% rests with the top ten. Source: CD8+ T cells from peripheral blood mononuclear cells, taken in the third trimester of pregnancy. The clonotype originates from a female donor with multiple sclerosis, enrolled in a pregnancy study. The chain couples TRBV6-5 to TRBJ2-7; TRBD1 might be the D (6 bases). The CDR3 DNA reads TGTGCCAGCAGTTACGGTCAAGCAGGGGACGAGCAGTACTTC. It encodes CASSYGQAGDEQYF.